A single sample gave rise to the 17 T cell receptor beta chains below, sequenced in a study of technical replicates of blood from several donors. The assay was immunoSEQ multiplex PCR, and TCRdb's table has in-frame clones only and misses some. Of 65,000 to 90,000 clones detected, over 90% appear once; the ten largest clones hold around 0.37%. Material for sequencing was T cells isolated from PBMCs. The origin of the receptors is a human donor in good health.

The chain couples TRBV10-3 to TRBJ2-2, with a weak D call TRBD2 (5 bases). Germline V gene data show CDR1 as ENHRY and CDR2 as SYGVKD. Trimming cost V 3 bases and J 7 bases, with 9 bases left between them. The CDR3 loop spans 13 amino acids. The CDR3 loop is CAISESSHGELFF. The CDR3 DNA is TGTGCCATCAGTGAATCTAGCCACGGGGAGCTGTTTTTT.

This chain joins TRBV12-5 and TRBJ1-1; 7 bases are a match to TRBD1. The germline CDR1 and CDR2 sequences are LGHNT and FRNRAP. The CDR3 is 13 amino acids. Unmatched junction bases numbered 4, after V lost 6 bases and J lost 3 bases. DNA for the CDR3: TGTGCTAGTGGGATAGACAGGGACACTGAAGCTTTCTTT. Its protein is CASGIDRDTEAFF.

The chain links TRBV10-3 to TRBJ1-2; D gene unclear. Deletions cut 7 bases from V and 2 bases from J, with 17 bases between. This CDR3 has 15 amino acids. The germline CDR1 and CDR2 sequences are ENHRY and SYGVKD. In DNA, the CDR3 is TGTGCCATCACCTCTTCGGAGGGATCCAACTATGGCTACACCTTC. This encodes CAITSSEGSNYGYTF.

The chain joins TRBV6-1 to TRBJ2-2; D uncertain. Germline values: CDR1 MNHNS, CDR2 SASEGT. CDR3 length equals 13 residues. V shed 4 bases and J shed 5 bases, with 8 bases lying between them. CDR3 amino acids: CASSVQRTGELFF. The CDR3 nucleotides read TGTGCCAGCAGTGTACAGAGAACCGGGGAGCTGTTTTTT.

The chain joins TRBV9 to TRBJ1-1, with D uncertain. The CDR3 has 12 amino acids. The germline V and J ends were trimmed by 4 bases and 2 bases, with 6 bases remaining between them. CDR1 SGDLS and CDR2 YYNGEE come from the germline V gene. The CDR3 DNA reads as TGTGCCAGCAGCCGTTTAAACACTGAAGCTTTCTTT. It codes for CASSRLNTEAFF.

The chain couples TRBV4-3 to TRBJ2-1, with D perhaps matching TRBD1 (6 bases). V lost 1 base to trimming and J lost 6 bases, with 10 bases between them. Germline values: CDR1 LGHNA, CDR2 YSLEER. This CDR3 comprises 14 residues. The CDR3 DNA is TGCGCCAGCAGCCAAGTTGACAGGACCAATGAGCAGTTCTTC. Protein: CASSQVDRTNEQFF.

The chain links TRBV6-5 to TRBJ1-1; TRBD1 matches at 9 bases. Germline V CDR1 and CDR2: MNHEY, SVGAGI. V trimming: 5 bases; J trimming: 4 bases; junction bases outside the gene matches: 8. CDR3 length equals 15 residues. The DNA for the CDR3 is TGTGCCAGCAGTAGGACAGGGGTGGGGACCACTGAAGCTTTCTTT. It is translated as CASSRTGVGTTEAFF.

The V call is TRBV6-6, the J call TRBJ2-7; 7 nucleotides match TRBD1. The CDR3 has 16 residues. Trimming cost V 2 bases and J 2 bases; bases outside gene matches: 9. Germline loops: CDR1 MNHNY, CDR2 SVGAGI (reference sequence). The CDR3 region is CASSYPGQVNPYEQYF. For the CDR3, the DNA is TGTGCCAGCAGTTACCCCGGACAGGTGAATCCCTACGAGCAGTACTTC.

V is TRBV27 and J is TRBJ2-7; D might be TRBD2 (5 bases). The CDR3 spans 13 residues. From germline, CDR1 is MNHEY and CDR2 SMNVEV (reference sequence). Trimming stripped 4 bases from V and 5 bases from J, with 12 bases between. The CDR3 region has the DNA TGTGCCAGCAGTTCGACGGGAAGGGACGAGCAGTACTTC. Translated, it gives CASSSTGRDEQYF.

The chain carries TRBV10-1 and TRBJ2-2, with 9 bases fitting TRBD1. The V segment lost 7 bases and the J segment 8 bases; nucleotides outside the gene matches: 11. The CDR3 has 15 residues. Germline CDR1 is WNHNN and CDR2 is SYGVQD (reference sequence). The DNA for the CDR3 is TGCGCCAGCAACCCCCACAGGGGGCGCGGAGGGGAGCTGTTTTTT. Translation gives CASNPHRGRGGELFF.

The CDR3 region has the DNA TGTGCCAGCAGCTTCGGTCCTTCTGAGCAGTACTTC. This gives the protein CASSFGPSEQYF. The chain couples TRBV5-4 to TRBJ2-7, with D uncertain. The V end lost 2 bases, the J end lost 7 bases, and 10 bases lay between the germline ends. The CDR3 has 12 amino acids. Germline assignment: CDR1 SGHNT and CDR2 YYREEE (reference sequence).

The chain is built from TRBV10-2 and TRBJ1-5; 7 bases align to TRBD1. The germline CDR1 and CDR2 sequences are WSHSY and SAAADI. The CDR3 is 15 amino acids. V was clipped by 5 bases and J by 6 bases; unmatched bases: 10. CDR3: CASSSGQNRGQPQHF. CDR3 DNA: TGCGCCAGCAGTTCGGGACAGAATAGGGGTCAGCCCCAGCATTTT.

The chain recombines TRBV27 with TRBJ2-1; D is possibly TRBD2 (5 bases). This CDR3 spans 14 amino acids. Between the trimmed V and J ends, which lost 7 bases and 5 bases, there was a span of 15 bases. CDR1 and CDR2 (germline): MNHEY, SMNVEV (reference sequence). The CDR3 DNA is TGTGCCAGCATTTCCCGGGGAACTCACAATGAGCAGTTCTTC. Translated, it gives CASISRGTHNEQFF.

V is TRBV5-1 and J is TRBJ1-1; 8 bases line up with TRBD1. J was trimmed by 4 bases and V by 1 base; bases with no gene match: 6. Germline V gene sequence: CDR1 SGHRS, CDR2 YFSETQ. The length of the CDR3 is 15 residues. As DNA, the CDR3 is TGCGCCAGCAGCTTGCAGACAGGGGAGGCCACTGAAGCTTTCTTT. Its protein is CASSLQTGEATEAFF.

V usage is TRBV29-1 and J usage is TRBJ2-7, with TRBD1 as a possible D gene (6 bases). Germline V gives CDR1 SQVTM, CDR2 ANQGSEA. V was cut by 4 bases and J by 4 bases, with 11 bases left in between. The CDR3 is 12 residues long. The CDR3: CSVAGAGYEQYF. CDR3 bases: TGCAGCGTTGCAGGGGCGGGTTACGAGCAGTACTTC.

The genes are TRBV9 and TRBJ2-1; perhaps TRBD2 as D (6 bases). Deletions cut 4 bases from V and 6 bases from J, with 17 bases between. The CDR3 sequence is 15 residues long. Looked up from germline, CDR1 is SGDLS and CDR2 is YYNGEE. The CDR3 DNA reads TGTGCCAGCAGCTCCCCAGGGCAGCGGGCCAATGAGCAGTTCTTC. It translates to CASSSPGQRANEQFF. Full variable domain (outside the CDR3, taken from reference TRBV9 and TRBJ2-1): DSGVTQTPKHLITATGQRVTLRCSPRSGDLSVYWYQQSLDQGLQFLIQYYNGEERAKGNILERFSAQQFPDLHSELNLSSLELGDSALYFCASSSPGQRANEQFFGPGTRLTVL.

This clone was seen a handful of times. DNA of the CDR3: TGTGCCAGCAGTGGGACAGGGGGGGCCAACGTCCTGACTTTC. Amino acids: CASSGTGGANVLTF. The V and J genes are TRBV6-4 and TRBJ2-6, with TRBD1 identical over 8 bases. CDR1 is MRHNA, CDR2 SNTAGT, per germline. The CDR3 is 14 amino acids. Trimming took 4 bases from V and 4 from J; bases not matched to a gene: 0.